The TCR beta chain under discussion was sequenced for a study of ipilimumab plus nivolumab after autologous stem cell transplantation. Study details: Median doses per patient: a few ipilimumab, roughly 8 nivolumab.

Profiling relied on immunoSEQ multiplex PCR, and the TCRdb table lists in-frame clones only, not all of them. The data contain some 6,100 clones, 80% to 90% of them singletons. This clone was seen a few times. Its specificity is unknown. The germline gives CDR1 ENHRY, CDR2 SYGVKD. Trimming pared 6 bases from V and 2 bases from J, leaving 12 bases between. The CDR3 totals 14 residues. Study outcomes and limitations: TCR repertoire, Treg phenotype and gut microbiota reportedly support more study of this approach.

The gene calls are TRBV10-3 and TRBJ2-3; the D gene could be TRBD1 or TRBD2 (5 bases each). The sequences come from PBMCs, collected in a trial of ipilimumab plus nivolumab as post-transplant consolidation. This receptor was taken from a female donor with multiple myeloma. In nucleotides, the CDR3 is TGTGCCATCAGAACCGGGACCTCCACAGATACGCAGTATTTT. It encodes CAIRTGTSTDTQYF.